This TCR beta chain is drawn from a study of blood T cell repertoires in COVID-19. Sequencing used immunoSEQ multiplex PCR; TCRdb keeps in-frame clones, though not all of them. In the table there are roughly 80,000 clones, over 75% of which are singletons. Per the germline V gene, CDR1 is LGHDT and CDR2 is YNNKEL (reference sequence). This CDR3 region has 20 residues. V trimming: 0 bases; J trimming: 9 bases; junction bases outside the gene matches: 20. The receptor was derived from an older man with acute or convalescent COVID-19. V and J are TRBV3-1 (or the pseudogene TRBV3-2) and TRBJ1-6; TRBD1 matches at 7 bases. Sequencing input: peripheral blood. The CDR3 spells CASSQDSISRQGIFVSPLHF. The CDR3 bases are TGTGCCAGCAGCCAAGACTCCATCAGCCGACAGGGCATTTTTGTTTCACCCCTCCACTTT.